The source of this T cell receptor beta chain is a study of OX40 agonist ivuxolimab in advanced cancers. Turning to the study itself: Three individuals attained partial responses, comprising one hepatocellular carcinoma case and two cutaneous melanoma cases.

V lost 6 bases, J lost 7 bases, and 13 bases stayed unmatched. This CDR3 spans 16 amino acids. Per the germline V gene, CDR1 is MDHEN and CDR2 is SYDVKM. Sequencing was performed with immunoSEQ multiplex PCR; in TCRdb, only in-frame clones are kept and a portion is missing. The repertoire holds roughly 34,000 clones, with less than 90% as singletons. This clonotype was obtained from an adult with an advanced solid tumor such as melanoma, head and neck, liver or kidney cancer. Sample: CD4+ or CD8+ T cells sorted from blood, taken in a trial of the OX40 agonist ivuxolimab. This chain links TRBV28 with TRBJ2-1; TRBD1 matches at 9 bases. This chain's CDR3 is CASSLPAGTGSNEQFF. In DNA form, the CDR3 reads TGTGCCAGCAGCCTCCCTGCCGGGACAGGGTCGAATGAGCAGTTCTTC.